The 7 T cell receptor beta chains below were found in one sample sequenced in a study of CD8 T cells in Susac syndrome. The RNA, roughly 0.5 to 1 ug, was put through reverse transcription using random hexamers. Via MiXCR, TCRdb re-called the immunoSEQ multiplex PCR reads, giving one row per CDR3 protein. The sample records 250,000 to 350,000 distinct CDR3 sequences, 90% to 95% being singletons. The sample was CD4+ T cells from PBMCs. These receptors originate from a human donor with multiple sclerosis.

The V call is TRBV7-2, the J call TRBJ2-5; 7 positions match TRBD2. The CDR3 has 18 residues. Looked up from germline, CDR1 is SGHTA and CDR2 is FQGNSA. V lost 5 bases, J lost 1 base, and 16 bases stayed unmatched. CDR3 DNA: TGTGCCAGCAGCCCCCGGCGGCTAGCGGAGACCCTCCAAGAGACCCAGTACTTC. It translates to CASSPRRLAETLQETQYF.

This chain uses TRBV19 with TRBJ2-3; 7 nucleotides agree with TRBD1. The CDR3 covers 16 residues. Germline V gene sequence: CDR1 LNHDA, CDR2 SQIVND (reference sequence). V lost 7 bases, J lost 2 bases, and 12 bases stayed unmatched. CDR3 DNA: TGTGCCAGTACTCGGGCCCAAAGGGGGCCCACAGATACGCAGTATTTT. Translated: CASTRAQRGPTDTQYF.

CDR3 loop: CASSQHTDTQYF. The CDR3 DNA sequence: TGTGCCAGCAGCCAACACACAGATACGCAGTATTTT. This chain uses TRBV3-1 with TRBJ2-3; D gene ambiguous. V dropped 2 bases and J dropped 2 bases, with 2 bases sitting between them. There are 12 residues in the CDR3. Germline CDR1 reads LGHDT; CDR2 reads YNNKEL (reference sequence).

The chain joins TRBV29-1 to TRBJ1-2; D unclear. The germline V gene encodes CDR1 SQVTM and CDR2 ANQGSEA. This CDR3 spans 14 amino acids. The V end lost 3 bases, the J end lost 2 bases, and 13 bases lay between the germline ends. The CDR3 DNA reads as TGCAGCGTTGATGCCTGGGGTCAGAACTATGGCTACACCTTC. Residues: CSVDAWGQNYGYTF.

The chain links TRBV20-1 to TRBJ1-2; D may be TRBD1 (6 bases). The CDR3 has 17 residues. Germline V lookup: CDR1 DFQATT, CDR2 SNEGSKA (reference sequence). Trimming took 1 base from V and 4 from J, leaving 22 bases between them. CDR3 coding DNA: TGCAGTGCTAGAGCCCTACCCCGGGGGGCCGGGAGCTATGGCTACACCTTC. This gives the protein CSARALPRGAGSYGYTF.

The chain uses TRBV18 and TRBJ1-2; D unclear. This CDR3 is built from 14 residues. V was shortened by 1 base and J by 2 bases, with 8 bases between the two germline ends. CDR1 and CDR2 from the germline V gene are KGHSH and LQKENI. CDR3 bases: TGTGCCAGCTCACCACGCGAGGGAAACTATGGCTACACCTTC. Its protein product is CASSPREGNYGYTF.

The DNA of the CDR3 is TGCGCCAGCAGGTCAGGCGAGACTAACTATGGCTACACCTTC. It is translated as CASRSGETNYGYTF. The chain is built from TRBV5-1 and TRBJ1-2; D is uncertain. Per the germline V gene, CDR1 is SGHRS and CDR2 is YFSETQ. This CDR3 has 14 residues. With 5 bases removed from V and 0 bases from J, the gap between germline ends came to 11 bases.